This TCR beta chain was sequenced during a study of glioma-infiltrating T cells after dendritic cell vaccination. The PCR used 60 V beta and 13 J beta primers. Here immunoSEQ multiplex PCR was the method, and the copy in TCRdb shows in-frame clones only, minus some. Counted here are more than 85,000 clones, 90% occurring once; the ten biggest clones make up 2.5% to 3%. Study-wide results and caveats: Higher pretreatment TIL content predicted longer progression-free time and survival.

Noted time point: after dendritic cell vaccination, including at tumor progression/relapse. The germline gives CDR1 ENHRY, CDR2 SYGVKD. V lost 2 bases to trimming and J lost 0 bases, with 10 bases between them. CDR3 length equals 16 residues. This clone has only one observation. Its antigen remains unknown. The input for sequencing was blood, taken after dendritic cell vaccination. The chain couples TRBV10-3 to TRBJ2-2, with TRBD1 as a possible D gene (5 bases). The receptor comes from a human donor with glioblastoma. In DNA, the CDR3 is TGTGCCATCAGTGAGCCCAGGGTCGCGAACACCGGGGAGCTGTTTTTT. This codes for CAISEPRVANTGELFF.